The rows below give T cell receptor beta chains drawn from one sample of a study of PD-L1 blockade in urothelial cancer. The data were produced by immunoSEQ multiplex PCR, yet TCRdb's version contains in-frame clones alone and is incomplete. This table holds approximately 56,000 clones, 85% found once. The sequencing here drew on PBMCs, taken around atezolizumab (anti-PD-L1) treatment. The receptor set was obtained from a man between 65 and 80 years old with urothelial cancer. Both conserved end residues are trimmed from each CDR3.

TRBJ1-2,TRBV5-1,12,ASSLVGPEDGYT
TRBJ1-4,TRBV19,14,ASSSPADRGYEKLF
TRBJ2-7,TRBV5-1,17,ASTPHGLGRQGSSYEQY
TRBJ2-1,TRBV5-1,13,ASSPGSAGVGEQF
TRBJ2-2,TRBV7-3,14,ASSSGQGASTGELF
TRBJ1-1,TRBV6-1,12,ASISRGGITEAF
TRBJ1-2,TRBV29-1,12,SCRGTGDNYGYT
TRBJ2-5,TRBV6-1,11,ASRERESETQY
TRBJ1-3,TRBV19,12,ASSIDGGRNTIY
TRBJ2-2,TRBV9,12,ASSDRRNTGELF
TRBJ2-7,TRBV18,11,ASSPGQGNEQY
TRBJ1-3,TRBV4-1,14,ASSQPFRGPGNTIY
TRBJ2-2,TRBV7-6,14,ASSLRQNSNTGELF
TRBJ1-1,TRBV5-8,11,ASSLLRDTEAF
TRBJ1-2,TRBV6-5,12,ASSASTGQGSYT
TRBJ1-5,TRBV4-1,11,ASSPDSNQPQH
TRBJ2-7,TRBV6-4,16,ASTSGLAGGPSSYEQY
TRBJ1-5,TRBV10-3,13,AISESTVNNQPQH
TRBJ2-1,TRBV5-6,17,ASSLRASGSNYWSNEQF
TRBJ2-7,TRBV11-3,15,ASSLGGTGDRRIEQY
TRBJ2-7,TRBV4-1,13,ASSQFHSGGYEQY
TRBJ1-1,TRBV5-6,13,ASSPYDRGDTEAF
TRBJ2-1,TRBV2,9,AWSSYNEQF
TRBJ2-7,TRBV19,11,ASSWGLSYEQY
TRBJ2-7,TRBV5-1,14,ASSLDPGPLNYEQY
TRBJ1-3,TRBV27,12,ASSSRDSGNTIY
TRBJ2-6,TRBV4-1,14,ASSQEVASGANVLT
TRBJ2-2,TRBV5-1,14,ASSLAGTQRHGELF
TRBJ1-2,TRBV4-1,14,ASSVTGGEGLRGYT
TRBJ2-5,TRBV14,14,ASSPRDTQVRETQY
TRBJ2-2,TRBV5-8,13,ASSQGQGGTGELF
TRBJ2-7,TRBV4-1,15,ASSLNPGQGASYEQY
TRBJ2-3,TRBV7-9,12,ASSPQAHTDTQY
TRBJ1-4,TRBV6-1,14,ASSEAPGQGAEKLF
TRBJ2-1,TRBV7-2,16,ASSFRKTGDRGYNEQF
TRBJ2-7,TRBV5-1,13,ASSGGTSDFYEQY
TRBJ2-7,TRBV7-2,14,ASSSSSGGGGYEQY
TRBJ1-4,TRBV11-2,9,ASSYSEKLF
TRBJ1-1,TRBV5-4,13,ASSVRDRVNTEAF
TRBJ2-7,TRBV7-2,13,ASSLGSTITYEQY
TRBJ2-3,TRBV11-2,11,ASSLVPLSHAY
TRBJ2-1,TRBV6-1,13,ASTALAGLWDEQF